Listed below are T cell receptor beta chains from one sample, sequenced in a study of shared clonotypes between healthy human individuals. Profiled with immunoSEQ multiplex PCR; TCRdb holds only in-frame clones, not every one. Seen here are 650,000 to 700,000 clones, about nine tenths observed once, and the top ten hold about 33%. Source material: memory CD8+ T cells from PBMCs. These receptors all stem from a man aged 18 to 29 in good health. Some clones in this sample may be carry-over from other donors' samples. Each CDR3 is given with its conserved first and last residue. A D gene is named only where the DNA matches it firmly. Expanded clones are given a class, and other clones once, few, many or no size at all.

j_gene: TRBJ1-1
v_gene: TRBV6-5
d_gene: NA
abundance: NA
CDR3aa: CASSYSEGIEAFF

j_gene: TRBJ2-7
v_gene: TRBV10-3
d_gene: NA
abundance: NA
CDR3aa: CAISPQGGSYEQYF

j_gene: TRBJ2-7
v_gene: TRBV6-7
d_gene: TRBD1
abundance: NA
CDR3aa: CASSYSSRTGKGQYF

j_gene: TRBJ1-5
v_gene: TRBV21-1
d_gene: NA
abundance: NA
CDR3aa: CASSKRPAGAFNQPQHF

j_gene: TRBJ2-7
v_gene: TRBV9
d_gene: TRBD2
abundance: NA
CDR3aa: CASSVGRLAGEEQYF

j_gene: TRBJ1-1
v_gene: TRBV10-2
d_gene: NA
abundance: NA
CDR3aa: CASSEFDLNTEAFF

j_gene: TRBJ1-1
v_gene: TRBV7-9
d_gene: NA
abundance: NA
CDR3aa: CASSSADRGQTDNTEAFF

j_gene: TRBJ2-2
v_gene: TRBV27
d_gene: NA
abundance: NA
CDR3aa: CASSLVARGTGELFF

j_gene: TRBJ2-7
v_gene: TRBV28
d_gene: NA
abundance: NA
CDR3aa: CASSFGRYYEQYF

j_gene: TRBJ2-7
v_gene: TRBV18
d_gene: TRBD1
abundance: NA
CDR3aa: CASSPDREEQYF

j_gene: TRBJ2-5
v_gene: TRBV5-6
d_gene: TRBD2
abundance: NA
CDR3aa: CASSWGAGVSQETQYF

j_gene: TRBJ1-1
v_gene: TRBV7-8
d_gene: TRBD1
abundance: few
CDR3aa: CASSSGTGMNTEAFF

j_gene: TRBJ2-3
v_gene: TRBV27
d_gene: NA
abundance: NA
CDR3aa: CASSKLSTKGITDTQYF

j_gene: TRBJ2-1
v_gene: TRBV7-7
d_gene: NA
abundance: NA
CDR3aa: CASSPGVSSYNEQFF

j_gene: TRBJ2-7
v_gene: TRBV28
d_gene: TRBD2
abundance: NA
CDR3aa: CASSFAASGVLYEQYF

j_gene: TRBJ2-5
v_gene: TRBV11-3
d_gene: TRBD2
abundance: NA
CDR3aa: CASSQDGLAGFETQYF

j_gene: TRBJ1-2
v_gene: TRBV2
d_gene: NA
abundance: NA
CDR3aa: CASSDSLRVRDGYTF

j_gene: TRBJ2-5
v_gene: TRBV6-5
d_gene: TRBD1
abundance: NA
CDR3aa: CATSPRDSLTETQYF

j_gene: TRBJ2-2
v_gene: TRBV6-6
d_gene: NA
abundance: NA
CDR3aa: CASSYSAGSNTGELFF

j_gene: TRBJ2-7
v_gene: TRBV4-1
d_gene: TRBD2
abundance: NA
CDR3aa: CASSQDSTSGSAHEQYF

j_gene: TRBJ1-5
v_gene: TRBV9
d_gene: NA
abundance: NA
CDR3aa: CASSGARGKIKPQHF

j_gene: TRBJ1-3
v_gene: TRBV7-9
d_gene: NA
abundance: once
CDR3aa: CASSLPRSSGNTIYF

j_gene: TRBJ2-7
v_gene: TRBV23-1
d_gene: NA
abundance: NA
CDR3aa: CASIPLPRCRVIYEQYF

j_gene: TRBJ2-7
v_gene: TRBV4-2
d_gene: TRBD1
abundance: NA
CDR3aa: CASSQDRTGGYEQYF

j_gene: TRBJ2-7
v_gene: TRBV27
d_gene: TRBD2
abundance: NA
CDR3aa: CASSPGTSGSYEQYF

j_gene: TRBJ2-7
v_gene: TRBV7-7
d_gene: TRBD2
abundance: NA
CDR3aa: CASSPRLAFGYEQYF

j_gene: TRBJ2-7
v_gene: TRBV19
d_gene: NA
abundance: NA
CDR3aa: CASSIRGGTYEQYF

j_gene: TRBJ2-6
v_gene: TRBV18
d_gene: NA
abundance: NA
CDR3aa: CASSLEGSGANVLTF

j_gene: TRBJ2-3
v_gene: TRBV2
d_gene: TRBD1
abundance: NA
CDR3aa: CASSGDRDVGTDTQYF

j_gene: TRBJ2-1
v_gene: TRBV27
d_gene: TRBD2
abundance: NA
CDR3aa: CASSSWGAGPYNEQFF

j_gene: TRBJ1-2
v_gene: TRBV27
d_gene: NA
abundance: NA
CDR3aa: CASSLSGRGYSYGYTF

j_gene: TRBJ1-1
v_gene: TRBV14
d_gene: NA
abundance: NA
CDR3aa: CASSQDWGDTEAFF

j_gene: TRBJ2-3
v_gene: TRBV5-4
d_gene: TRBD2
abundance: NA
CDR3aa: CASSNRLAGVGDTQYF

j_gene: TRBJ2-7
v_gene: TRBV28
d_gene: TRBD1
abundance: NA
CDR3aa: CASSLLVGTASYEQYF

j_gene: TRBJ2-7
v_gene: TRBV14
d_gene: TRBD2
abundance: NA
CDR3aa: CASSLTRLAGAEQYF